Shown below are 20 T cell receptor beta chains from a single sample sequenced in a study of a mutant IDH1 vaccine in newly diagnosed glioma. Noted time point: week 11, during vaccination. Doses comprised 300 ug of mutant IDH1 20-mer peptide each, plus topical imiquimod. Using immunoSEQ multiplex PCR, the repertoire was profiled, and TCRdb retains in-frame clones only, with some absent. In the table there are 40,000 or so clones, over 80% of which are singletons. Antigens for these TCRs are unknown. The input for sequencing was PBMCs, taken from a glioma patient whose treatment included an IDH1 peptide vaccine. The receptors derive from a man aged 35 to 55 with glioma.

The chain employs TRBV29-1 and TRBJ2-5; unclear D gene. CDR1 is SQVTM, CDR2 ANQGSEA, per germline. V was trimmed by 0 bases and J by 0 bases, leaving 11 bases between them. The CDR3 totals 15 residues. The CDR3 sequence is CSVEDRHLYQETQYF. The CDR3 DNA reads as TGCAGCGTTGAAGATCGACATTTGTACCAAGAGACCCAGTACTTC.

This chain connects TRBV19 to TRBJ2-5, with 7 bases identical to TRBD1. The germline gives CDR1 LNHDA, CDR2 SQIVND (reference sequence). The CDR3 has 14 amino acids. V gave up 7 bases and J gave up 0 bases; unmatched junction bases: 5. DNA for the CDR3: TGTGCCAGTACCCCGACAGGGTACCAAGAGACCCAGTACTTC. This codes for CASTPTGYQETQYF.

CDR3 protein: CASSLGRGRGYTGELFF. CDR3 coding DNA: TGCGCCAGCAGCTTAGGCAGGGGTAGAGGTTACACCGGGGAGCTGTTTTTT. The gene calls are TRBV5-1 and TRBJ2-2; tentative D call: TRBD1 (6 bases). The CDR3 contains 17 residues. From germline, CDR1 is SGHRS and CDR2 YFSETQ. V lost 2 bases and J lost 3, with 17 bases in between.

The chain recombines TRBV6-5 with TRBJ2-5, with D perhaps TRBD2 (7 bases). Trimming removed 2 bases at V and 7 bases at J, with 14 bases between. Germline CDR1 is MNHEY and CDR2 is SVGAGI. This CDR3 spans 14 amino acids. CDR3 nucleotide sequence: TGTGCCAGCAGTTACGGTCGGGGGGCTGGGACCCAGTACTTC. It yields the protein CASSYGRGAGTQYF.

The CDR3: CASSLLSGFYEQYF. For the CDR3, the DNA is TGTGCCAGCAGCTTATTAAGCGGGTTCTACGAGCAGTACTTC. The chain links TRBV7-9 to TRBJ2-7; possibly TRBD2 for D (6 bases). This CDR3 is 14 amino acids long. The germline CDR1 and CDR2 sequences are SEHNR and FQNEAQ (reference sequence). V lost 2 bases, J lost 3 bases, and 11 bases lay in between.

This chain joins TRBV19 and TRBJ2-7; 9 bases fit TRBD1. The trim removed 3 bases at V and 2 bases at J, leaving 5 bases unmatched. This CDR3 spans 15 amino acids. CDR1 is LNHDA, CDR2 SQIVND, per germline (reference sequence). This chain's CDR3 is CASSIRTGVPYEQYF. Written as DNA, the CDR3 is TGTGCCAGTAGTATTAGGACAGGGGTCCCCTACGAGCAGTACTTC.

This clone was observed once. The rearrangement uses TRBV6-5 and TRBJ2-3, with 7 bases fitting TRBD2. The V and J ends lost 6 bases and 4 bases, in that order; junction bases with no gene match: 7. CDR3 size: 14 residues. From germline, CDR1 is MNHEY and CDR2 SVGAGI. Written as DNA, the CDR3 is TGTGCCAGCAGCCTGGGACTACCGGCAGATACGCAGTATTTT. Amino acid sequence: CASSLGLPADTQYF.

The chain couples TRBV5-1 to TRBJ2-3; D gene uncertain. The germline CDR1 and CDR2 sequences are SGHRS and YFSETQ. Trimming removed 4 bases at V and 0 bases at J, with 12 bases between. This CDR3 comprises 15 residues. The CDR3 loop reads CASSRLGGSTDTQYF. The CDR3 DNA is TGCGCCAGCAGCCGTCTAGGCGGAAGCACAGATACGCAGTATTTT.

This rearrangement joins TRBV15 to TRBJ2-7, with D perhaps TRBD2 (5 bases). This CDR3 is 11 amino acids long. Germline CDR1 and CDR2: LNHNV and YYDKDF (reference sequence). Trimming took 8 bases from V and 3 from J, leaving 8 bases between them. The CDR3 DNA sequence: TGTGCCACCGGAGAGGGCTACGAGCAGTACTTC. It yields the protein CATGEGYEQYF.

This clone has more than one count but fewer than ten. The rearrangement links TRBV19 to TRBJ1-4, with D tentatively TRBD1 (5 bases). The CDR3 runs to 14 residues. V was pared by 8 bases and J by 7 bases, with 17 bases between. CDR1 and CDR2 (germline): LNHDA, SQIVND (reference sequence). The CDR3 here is CASRDQGGGEKLFF. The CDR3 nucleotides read TGTGCCAGTCGGGACCAGGGAGGAGGTGAAAAACTGTTTTTT.

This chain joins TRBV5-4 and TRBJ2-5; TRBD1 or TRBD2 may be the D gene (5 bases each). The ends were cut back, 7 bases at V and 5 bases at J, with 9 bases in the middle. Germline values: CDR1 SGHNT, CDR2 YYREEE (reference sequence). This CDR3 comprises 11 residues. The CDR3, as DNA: TGTGCCAGCGGGGGTAGTGAGACCCAGTACTTC. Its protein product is CASGGSETQYF. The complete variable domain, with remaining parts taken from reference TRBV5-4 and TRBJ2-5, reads ETGVTQSPTHLIKTRGQQVTLRCSSQSGHNTVSWYQQALGQGPQFIFQYYREEENGRGNFPPRFSGLQFPNYSSELNVNALELDDSALYLCASGGSETQYFGPGTRLLVL.

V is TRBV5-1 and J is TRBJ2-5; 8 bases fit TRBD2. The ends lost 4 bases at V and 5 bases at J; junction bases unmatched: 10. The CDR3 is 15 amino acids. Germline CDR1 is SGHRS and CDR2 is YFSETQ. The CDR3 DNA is TGCGCCAGCAGCGTCGGGCGGGGGGACGGGGAGACCCAGTACTTC. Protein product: CASSVGRGDGETQYF.

The CDR3 sequence is CATARADTDTQYF. For the CDR3, the DNA is TGTGCCACTGCCCGGGCTGACACAGATACGCAGTATTTT. The chain recombines TRBV7-3 with TRBJ2-3; D not resolved. The germline gives CDR1 SGHTA, CDR2 FQGTGA. The CDR3 is 13 amino acids. V was pared by 10 bases and J by 2 bases, with 13 bases between.

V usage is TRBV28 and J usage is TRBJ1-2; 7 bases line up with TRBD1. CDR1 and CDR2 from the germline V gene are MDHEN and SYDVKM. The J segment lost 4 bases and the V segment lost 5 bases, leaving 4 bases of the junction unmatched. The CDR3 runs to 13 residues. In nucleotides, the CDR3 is TGTGCCAGCAGTCAGACAGGGTCCTATGGCTACACCTTC. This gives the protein CASSQTGSYGYTF.

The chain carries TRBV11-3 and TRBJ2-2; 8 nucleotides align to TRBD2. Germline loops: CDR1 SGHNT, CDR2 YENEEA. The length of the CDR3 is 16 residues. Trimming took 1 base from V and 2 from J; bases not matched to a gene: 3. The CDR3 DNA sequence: TGTGCCAGCAGCTTAGTAGCGGGGATTAACACCGGGGAGCTGTTTTTT. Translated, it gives CASSLVAGINTGELFF.

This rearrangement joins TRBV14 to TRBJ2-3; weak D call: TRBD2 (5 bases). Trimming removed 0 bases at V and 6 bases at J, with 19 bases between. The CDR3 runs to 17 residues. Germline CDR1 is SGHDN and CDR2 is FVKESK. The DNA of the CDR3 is TGTGCCAGCAGCCAAGACCAGCCTAGCCTGAGACGGGATACGCAGTATTTT. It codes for CASSQDQPSLRRDTQYF. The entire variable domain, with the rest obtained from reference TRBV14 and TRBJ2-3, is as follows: EAGVTQFPSHSVIEKGQTVTLRCDPISGHDNLYWYRRVMGKEIKFLLHFVKESKQDESGMPNNRFLAERTGGTYSTLKVQPAELEDSGVYFCASSQDQPSLRRDTQYFGPGTRLTVL.

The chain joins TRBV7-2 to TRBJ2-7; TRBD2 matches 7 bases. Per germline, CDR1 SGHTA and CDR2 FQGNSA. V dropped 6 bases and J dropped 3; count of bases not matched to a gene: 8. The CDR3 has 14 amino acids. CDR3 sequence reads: CASRDETSSYEQYF. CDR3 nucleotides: TGTGCCAGCAGGGACGAGACTAGCAGCTACGAGCAGTACTTC.

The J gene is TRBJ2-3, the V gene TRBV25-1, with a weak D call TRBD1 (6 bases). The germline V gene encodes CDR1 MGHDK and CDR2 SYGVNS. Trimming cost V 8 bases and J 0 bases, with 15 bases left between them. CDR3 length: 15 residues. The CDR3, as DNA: TGTGCCAGCGAACAACAGGGTTATAGCACAGATACGCAGTATTTT. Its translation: CASEQQGYSTDTQYF.

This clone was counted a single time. The CDR3 protein is CASSSALGGNTEAFF. The DNA of the CDR3 is TGTGCCAGCAGCTCCGCCTTGGGTGGGAACACTGAAGCTTTCTTT. The chain is built from TRBV7-8 and TRBJ1-1; unclear D gene. Germline V gene sequence: CDR1 SGHVS, CDR2 FQNEAQ. V dropped 4 bases and J dropped 1 base, with 13 bases sitting between them. The CDR3 length is 15 residues.

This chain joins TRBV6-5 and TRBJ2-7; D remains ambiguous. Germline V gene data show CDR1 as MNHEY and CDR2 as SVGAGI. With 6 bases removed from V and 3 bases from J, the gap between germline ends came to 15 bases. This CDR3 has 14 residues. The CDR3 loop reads CASRPNNGDYEQYF. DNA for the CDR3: TGTGCCAGCAGACCGAACAATGGAGACTACGAGCAGTACTTC.